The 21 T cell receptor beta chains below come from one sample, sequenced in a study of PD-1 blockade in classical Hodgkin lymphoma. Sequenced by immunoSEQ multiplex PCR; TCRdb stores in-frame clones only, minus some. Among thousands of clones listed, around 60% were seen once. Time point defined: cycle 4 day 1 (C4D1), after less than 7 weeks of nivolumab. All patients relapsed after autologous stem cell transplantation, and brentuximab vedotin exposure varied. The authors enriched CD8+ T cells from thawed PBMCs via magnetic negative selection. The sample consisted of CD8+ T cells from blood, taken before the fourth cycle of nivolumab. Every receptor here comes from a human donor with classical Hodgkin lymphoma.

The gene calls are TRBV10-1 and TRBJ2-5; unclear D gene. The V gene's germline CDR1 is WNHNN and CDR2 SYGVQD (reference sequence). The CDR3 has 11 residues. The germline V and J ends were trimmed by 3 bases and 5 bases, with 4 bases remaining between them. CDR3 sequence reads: CASSDGETQYF. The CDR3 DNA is TGCGCCAGCAGTGACGGCGAGACCCAGTACTTC.

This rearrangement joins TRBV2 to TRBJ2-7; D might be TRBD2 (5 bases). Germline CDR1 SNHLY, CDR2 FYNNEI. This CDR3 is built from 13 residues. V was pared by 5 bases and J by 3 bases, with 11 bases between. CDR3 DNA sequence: TGTGCCAGCAGTTACGGGGAAAACTACGAGCAGTACGTC. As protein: CASSYGENYEQYV.

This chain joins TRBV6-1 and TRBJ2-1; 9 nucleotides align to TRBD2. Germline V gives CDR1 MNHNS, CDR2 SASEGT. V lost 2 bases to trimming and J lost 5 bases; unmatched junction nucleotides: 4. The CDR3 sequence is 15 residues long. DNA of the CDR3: TGTGCCAGCAGTGAATGGCTAGCGGGGAACAATGAGCAGTTCTTC. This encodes CASSEWLAGNNEQFF.

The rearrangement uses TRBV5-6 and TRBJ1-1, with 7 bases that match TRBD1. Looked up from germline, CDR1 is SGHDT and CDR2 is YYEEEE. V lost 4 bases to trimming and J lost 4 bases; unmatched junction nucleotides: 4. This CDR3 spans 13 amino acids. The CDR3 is CASSPGGVTEAFF. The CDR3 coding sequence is TGTGCCAGCAGCCCAGGGGGGGTCACTGAAGCTTTCTTT.

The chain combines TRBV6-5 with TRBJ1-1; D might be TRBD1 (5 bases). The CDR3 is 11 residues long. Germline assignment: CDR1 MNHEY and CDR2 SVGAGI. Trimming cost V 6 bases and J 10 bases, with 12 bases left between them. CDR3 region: CASRVTVGAFF. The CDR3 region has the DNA TGTGCCAGCAGGGTGACAGTGGGAGCTTTCTTT.

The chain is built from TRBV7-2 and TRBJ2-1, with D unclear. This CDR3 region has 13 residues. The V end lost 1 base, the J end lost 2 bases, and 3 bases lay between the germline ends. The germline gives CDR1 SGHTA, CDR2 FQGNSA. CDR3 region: CASSLGPYNEQFF. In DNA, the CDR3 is TGTGCCAGCAGCTTAGGTCCCTACAATGAGCAGTTCTTC. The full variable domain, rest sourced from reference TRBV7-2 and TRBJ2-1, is GAGVSQSPSNKVTEKGKDVELRCDPISGHTALYWYRQSLGQGLEFLIYFQGNSAPDKSGLPSDRFSAERTGGSVSTLTIQRTQQEDSAVYLCASSLGPYNEQFFGPGTRLTVL.

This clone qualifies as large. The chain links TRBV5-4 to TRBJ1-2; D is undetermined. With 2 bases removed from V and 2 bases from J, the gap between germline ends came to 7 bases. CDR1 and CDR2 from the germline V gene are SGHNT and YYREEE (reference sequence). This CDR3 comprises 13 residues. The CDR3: CASSFIGNYGYTF. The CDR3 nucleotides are TGTGCCAGCAGCTTCATCGGAAACTATGGCTACACCTTC.

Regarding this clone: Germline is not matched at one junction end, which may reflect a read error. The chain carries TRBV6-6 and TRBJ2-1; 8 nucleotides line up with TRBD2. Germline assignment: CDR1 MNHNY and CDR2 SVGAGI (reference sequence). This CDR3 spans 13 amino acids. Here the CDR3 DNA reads TGCGCCAGCAGGCCGGGAGGGTCGGATGAGCAGTTCTTC. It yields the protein CASRPGGSDEQFF.

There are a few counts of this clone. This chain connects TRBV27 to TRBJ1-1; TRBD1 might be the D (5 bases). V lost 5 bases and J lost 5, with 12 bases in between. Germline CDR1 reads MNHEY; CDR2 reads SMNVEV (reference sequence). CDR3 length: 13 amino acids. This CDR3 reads CASSPTAQTEAFF. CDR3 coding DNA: TGTGCCAGCAGTCCGACAGCCCAGACTGAAGCTTTCTTT.

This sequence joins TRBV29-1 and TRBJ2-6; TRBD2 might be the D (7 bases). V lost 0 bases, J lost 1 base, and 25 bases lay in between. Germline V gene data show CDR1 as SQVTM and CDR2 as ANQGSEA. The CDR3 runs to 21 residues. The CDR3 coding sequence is TGCAGCGTTGAAGATATGGCGACGGGGGGCCTATCCGGTTCTGGGGCCAACGTCCTGACTTTC. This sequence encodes CSVEDMATGGLSGSGANVLTF.

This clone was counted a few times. CDR3 region: CASSYGENYGYTF. CDR3 bases: TGTGCCAGCAGTTACGGGGAAAACTATGGCTACACCTTC. The gene calls are TRBV6-5 and TRBJ1-2; D is undetermined. Trimming took 2 bases from V and 2 from J, leaving 6 bases between them. The CDR3 has 13 residues. CDR1 is MNHEY, CDR2 SVGAGI, per germline.

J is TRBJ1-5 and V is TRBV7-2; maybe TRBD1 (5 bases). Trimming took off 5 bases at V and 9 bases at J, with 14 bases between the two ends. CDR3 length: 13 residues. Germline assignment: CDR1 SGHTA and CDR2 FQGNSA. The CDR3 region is CASSPWGDPPQHF. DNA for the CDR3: TGTGCCAGCAGCCCGTGGGGGGACCCGCCCCAGCATTTT.

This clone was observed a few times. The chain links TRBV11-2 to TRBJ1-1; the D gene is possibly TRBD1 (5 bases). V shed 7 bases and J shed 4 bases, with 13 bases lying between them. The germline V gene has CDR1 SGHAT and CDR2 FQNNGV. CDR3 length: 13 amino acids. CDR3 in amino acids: CASTPGGVTEAFF. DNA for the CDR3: TGTGCCAGCACCCCGGGAGGGGTCACTGAAGCTTTCTTT.

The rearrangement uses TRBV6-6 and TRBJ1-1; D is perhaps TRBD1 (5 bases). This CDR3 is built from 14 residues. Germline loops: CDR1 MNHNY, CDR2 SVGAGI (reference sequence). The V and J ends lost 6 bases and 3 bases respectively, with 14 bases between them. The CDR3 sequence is CASSLAGGHTEAFF. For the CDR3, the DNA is TGTGCCAGCAGCTTAGCGGGGGGTCACACTGAAGCTTTCTTT.

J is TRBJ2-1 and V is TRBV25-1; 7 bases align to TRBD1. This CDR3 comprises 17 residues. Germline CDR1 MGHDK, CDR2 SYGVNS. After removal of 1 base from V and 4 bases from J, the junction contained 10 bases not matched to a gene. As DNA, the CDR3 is TGTGCCAGCAGTGAATCCCCCCGACAGGGAAGGTACAATGAGCAGTTCTTC. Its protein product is CASSESPRQGRYNEQFF.

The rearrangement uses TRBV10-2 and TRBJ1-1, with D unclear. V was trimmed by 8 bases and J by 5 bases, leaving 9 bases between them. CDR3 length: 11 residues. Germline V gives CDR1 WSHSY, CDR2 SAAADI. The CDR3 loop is CASGRETEAFF. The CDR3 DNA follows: TGCGCCAGCGGTAGGGAAACTGAAGCTTTCTTT.

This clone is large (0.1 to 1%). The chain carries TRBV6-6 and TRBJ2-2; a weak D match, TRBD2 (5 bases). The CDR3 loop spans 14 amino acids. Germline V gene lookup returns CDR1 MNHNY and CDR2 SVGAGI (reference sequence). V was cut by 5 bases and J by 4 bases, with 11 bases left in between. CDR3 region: CASSASPSTGELFF. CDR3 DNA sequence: TGTGCCAGCAGTGCTAGCCCCTCCACCGGGGAGCTGTTTTTT.

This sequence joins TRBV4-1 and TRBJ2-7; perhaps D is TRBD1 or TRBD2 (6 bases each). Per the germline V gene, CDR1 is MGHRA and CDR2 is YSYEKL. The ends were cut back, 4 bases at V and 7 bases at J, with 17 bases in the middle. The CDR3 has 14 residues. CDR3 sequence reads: CASSRGTGRREQYF. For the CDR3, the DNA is TGCGCCAGCAGCCGGGGAACAGGGAGGAGAGAGCAGTACTTC.

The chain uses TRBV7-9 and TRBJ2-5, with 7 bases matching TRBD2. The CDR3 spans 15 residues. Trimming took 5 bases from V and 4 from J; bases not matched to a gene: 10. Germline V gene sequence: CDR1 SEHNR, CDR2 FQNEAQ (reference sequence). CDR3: CASSRGPLAGETQYF. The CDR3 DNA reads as TGTGCCAGCAGCCGAGGCCCCTTAGCGGGAGAGACCCAGTACTTC.

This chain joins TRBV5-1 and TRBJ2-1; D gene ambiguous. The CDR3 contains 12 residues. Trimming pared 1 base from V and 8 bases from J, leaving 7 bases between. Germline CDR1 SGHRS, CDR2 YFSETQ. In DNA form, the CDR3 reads TGCGCCAGCAGCTTGAGGTGGGATGAGCAGTTCTTC. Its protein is CASSLRWDEQFF.

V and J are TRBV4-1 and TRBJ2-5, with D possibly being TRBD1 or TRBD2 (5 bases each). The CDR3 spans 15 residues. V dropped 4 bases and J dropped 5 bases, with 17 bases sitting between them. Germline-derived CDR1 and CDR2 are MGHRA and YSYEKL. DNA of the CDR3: TGCGCCAGCAGCCTCTCCCGGGACCCGAGGGAGACCCAGTACTTC. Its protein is CASSLSRDPRETQYF.